This T cell receptor (beta chain) was identified in a study of human thymus T cells. Study results and caveats: Unrelated individuals reportedly shared highly overlapping thymic TCR repertoires. Apparent skewing of V and J gene usage characterized both thymic and blood repertoires.

Thymic samples were excised during corrective heart operations. Immunologically healthy infants in Finland undergoing congenital heart defect surgery were the donors. The repertoire was sequenced with immunoSEQ multiplex PCR; TCRdb's copy has only in-frame clones and lacks some. The table has around 70,000 clones, 90% to 95% seen once. V was shortened by 0 bases and J by 0 bases, with 7 bases between the two germline ends. This CDR3 is 16 amino acids long. Looked up from germline, CDR1 is SGHTS and CDR2 is YDEGEE. This clone showed up just once. Antigen specificity is unknown. This sequence originates from a girl under three years old with a congenital heart defect but otherwise immunologically healthy. The sequenced sample consisted of thymus tissue. This chain links TRBV5-8 with TRBJ2-6; D is undetermined. The CDR3 coding sequence is TGTGCCAGCAGCTTGGGGCAAGTCTCTGGGGCCAACGTCCTGACTTTC. Protein: CASSLGQVSGANVLTF.